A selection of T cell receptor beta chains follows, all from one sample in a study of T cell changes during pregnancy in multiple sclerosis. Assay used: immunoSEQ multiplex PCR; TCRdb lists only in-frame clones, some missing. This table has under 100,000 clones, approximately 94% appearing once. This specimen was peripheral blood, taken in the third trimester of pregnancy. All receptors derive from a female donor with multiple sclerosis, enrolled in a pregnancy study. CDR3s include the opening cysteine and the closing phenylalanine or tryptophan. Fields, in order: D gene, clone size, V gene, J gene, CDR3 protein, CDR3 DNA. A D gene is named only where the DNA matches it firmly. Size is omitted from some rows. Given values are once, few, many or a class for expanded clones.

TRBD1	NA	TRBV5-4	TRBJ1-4	CASSTTGGREKLFF	TGTGCCAGCAGCACGACAGGGGGCAGGGAAAAACTGTTTTTT
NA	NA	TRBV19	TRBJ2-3	CASSIVGERGPDTQYF	TGTGCCAGTAGTATAGTCGGGGAAAGAGGGCCAGATACGCAGTATTTT
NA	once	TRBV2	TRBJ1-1	CASSEAGLGEVLNTEAFF	TGTGCCAGCAGTGAAGCGGGACTTGGTGAAGTATTGAACACTGAAGCTTTCTTT
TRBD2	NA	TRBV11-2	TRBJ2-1	CASSLTSPIVEQFF	TGTGCCAGCAGCTTGACTAGCCCAATAGTTGAGCAGTTCTTC
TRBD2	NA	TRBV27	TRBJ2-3	CASSLLGGQFGTSGGTDTQYF	TGTGCCAGCAGTTTATTAGGGGGTCAGTTCGGGACTAGCGGGGGCACAGATACGCAGTATTTT
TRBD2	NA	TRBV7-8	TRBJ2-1	CASSLGASGGHNEQFF	TGTGCCAGCAGCTTAGGTGCTAGCGGGGGGCACAATGAGCAGTTCTTC
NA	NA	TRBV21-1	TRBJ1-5	CASSKEGAYNQPQHF	TGTGCCAGCAGCAAAGAGGGGGCGTACAATCAGCCCCAGCATTTT
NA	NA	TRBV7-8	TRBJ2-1	CASSSLEGSYNEQFF	TGTGCCAGCAGCTCATTGGAGGGCTCCTACAATGAGCAGTTCTTC
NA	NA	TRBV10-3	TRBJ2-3	CAISDSRGTDTQYF	TGTGCCATCAGTGATTCGAGGGGGACAGATACGCAGTATTTT
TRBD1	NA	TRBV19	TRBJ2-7	CASREGADEQYF	TGTGCCAGTAGAGAGGGGGCGGACGAGCAGTACTTC
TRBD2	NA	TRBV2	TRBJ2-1	CASQRAGGTAPDEQFF	TGTGCCAGCCAACGGGCGGGGGGCACCGCCCCCGATGAGCAGTTCTTC
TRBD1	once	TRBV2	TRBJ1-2	CASSEVRGQGGYTF	TGTGCCAGCAGTGAAGTGCGGGGACAGGGTGGCTACACCTTC
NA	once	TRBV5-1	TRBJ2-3	CASNPTGTDTQYF	TGCGCCAGCAACCCCACGGGGACAGATACGCAGTATTTT
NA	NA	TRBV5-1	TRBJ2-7	CASRRRAHEQYF	TGCGCCAGCAGAAGGAGGGCCCACGAGCAGTACTTC
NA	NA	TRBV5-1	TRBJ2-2	CASSGVRAGVNTGELFF	TGCGCCAGCAGCGGGGTGCGGGCAGGGGTCAACACCGGGGAGCTGTTTTTT
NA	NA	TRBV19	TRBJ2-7	CASSIVPRGYEQYF	TGTGCCAGTAGTATAGTGCCCAGGGGTTACGAGCAGTACTTC